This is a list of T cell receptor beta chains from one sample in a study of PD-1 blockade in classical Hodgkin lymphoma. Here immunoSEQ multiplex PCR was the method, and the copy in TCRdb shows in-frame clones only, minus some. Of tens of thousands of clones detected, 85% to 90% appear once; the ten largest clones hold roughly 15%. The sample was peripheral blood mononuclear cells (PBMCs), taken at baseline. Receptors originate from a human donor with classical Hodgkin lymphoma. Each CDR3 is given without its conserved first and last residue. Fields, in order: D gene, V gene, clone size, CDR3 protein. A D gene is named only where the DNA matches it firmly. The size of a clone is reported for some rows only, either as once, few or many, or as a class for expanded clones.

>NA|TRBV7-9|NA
ASSSGPQPQH
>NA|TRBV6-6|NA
ASSYLQEQF
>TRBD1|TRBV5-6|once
ASSPGQGTGELF
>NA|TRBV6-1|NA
ASSEISINSGNTIY
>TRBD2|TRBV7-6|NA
ASSLGRGGRNNEQF
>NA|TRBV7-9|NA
AFESDLITDTQY
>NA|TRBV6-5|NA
ASSEEWTAYGYT
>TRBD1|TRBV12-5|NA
ASGRDSRVDYGYT
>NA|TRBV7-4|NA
ASSPLCPRGRGAVDGYT
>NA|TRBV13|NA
ASSADSTDTQY
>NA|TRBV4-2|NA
ASSQGLGRGANYGYT
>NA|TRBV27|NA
ASRLSPPSLPQH
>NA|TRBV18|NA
ASSRGPDSNQPQH
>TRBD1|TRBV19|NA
ASSVGTGVYNEQF
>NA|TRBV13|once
ASGFQGQSYEQY
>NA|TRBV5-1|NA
ASSGDSYEQY
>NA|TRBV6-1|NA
ASSEVRGPGGPIY
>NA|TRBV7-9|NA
ASSLGGGVTDTQY
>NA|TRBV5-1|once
ASSDRLDGNEQF
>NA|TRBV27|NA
ASSPQDRTYGYT
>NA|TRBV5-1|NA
ASSPEAGENT
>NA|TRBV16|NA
ASSHSPADPSNQPQH
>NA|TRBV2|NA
ASKSSRSLSNQPQH
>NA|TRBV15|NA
ATSREEHLY
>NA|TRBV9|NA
ASSVNSGPRANYGYT
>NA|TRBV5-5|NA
ASSFQYGGPLYGYT
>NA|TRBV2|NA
ASRTGLDNEQF
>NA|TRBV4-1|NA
ASSHGGKGAF
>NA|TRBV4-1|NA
ASSATGETQY
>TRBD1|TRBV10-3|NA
ASSYTPGGFYGYT
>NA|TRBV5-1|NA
ASKRGAGSSYEQY
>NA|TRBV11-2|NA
ASSPVGWHGMF
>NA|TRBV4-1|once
ASSPTGDGYT
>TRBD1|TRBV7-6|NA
ASSLTGVEKLF
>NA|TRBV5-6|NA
ASSLVVEQY
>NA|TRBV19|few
ASSAGYNEQF
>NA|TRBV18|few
ASSPRPHSEQY
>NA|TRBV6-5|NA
ASSGVYGYT
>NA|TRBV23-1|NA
ASTRARELSAPGNTIY
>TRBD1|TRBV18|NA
ASSPYRLTGGKNEQY
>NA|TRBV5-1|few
ASTPDPGTSAQY
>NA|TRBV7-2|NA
ASSSGDHSDTQY
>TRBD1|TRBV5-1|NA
ASSLSGTGNGYT
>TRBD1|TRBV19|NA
ASRPTTGGVGQPQH
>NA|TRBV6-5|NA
ASSLTAEAF
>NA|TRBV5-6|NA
ASSPRHARSYNSPLH
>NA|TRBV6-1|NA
ASSESGTYPYEQY
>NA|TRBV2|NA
ASNRENTEAF
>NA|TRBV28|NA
ASSTTSTGFPEAF
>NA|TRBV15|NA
ATSRVRVSNQPQH
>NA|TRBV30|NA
AWTGANYGYT
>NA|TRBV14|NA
ASSPGNYEQY